Ten or more counts support the clone carrying this T cell receptor (beta chain). Its specificity is not known. This entry belongs to a study of T cells after posttransplantation cyclophosphamide. Study results and limitations: Donor-recipient repertoire similarity was low at 1-2 months, rising over year one. Recipient CMV seropositivity and CMV reactivation strongly tracked TRB clonality. TRB overlap between skin or GI tissue T cells and blood was limited.

The repertoire was sequenced with immunoSEQ multiplex PCR; TCRdb's copy has only in-frame clones and lacks some. Found here are 40,000 to 55,000 clones, no singletons; the ten largest cover around 2.2%. This related bone marrow graft donor gave peripheral blood on the day of marrow donation. Trimming removed 3 bases from V and 0 bases from J, with 11 bases in between. In germline, CDR1 is LNHDA, CDR2 SQIVND (reference sequence). CDR3 length: 15 amino acids. V gene TRBV19 combines with J gene TRBJ1-1; no clear D gene. The sequence was obtained from a man aged 35 to 55 in good health, CMV-negative, and a related stem cell transplant donor. The sample was PBMCs. Written as DNA, the CDR3 is TGTGCCAGTAGTATCAGGCTTCTAATGAACACTGAAGCTTTCTTT. Translating gives CASSIRLLMNTEAFF.